The T cell receptor beta chain under discussion was sequenced for a study of cytomegalovirus exposure and HLA in healthy donors. About the research overall: Most donors, more than 80% of some 400 genotyped, fell in the Caucasian-associated ancestry cluster.

Vbeta (60) and Jbeta (13) primers were used in the PCR. Sequencing was performed with immunoSEQ multiplex PCR; in TCRdb, only in-frame clones are kept and a portion is missing. Found here are under 200,000 clones, about 75% of them singletons; the top ten hold about 7.7%. The CDR3 is 14 amino acids. Germline loops: CDR1 SGHTA, CDR2 FQGNSA. Study findings and constraints: In a later analysis, TCR association rates varied by HLA locus: DRB1 most, HLA-C fewest.

This clone was detected a few times. What it recognizes is unknown. Sequence at one end of the junction differs from germline and may be a read error. The chain links TRBV7-2 to TRBJ2-7; no reliable D call. The specimen sequenced was PBMCs. This TCR was recovered from a middle-aged woman in good health and CMV-seropositive. The CDR3 loop reads CASSLAPDQRMENF. The CDR3 DNA follows: TGTGCCAGCAGCTTAGCGCCGGATCAAAGAATGGAGAACTTC.